This is a list of T cell receptor beta chains from one sample in a study of Ad26.COV2.S vaccination and SARS-CoV-2 variants. The protocol was immunoSEQ multiplex PCR, while the TCRdb copy is restricted to in-frame clones and leaves out a portion. The sample holds approximately 250,000 clones, 87% seen once. The sample here was peripheral blood, taken in a trial of Ad26.COV2.S vaccine versus placebo. The receptors were gathered from a person between 18 and 60 years old who received the Ad26.COV2.S COVID-19 vaccine or a placebo. CDR3s include the opening cysteine and the closing phenylalanine or tryptophan. A D gene is named only where the DNA matches it firmly. Not every row has a clone size; where given, it reads once, few, many or a size class.

size: NA
length: 14
J: TRBJ2-5
V: TRBV23-1
D: TRBD1
CDR3: CASILSRGKETQYF
DNA: TGCGCCAGCATCCTGAGCAGGGGGAAAGAGACCCAGTACTTC

size: once
length: 15
J: TRBJ1-1
V: TRBV5-6
D: TRBD1
CDR3: CASSRKRGPNTEAFF
DNA: TGTGCCAGCAGTCGGAAGAGGGGGCCGAACACTGAAGCTTTCTTT

size: few
length: 13
J: TRBJ1-6
V: TRBV9
D: NA
CDR3: CASSADANSPLHF
DNA: TGTGCCAGCAGCGCGGACGCTAATTCACCCCTCCACTTT

size: NA
length: 12
J: TRBJ1-1
V: TRBV7-9
D: NA
CDR3: CASSLNGREAFF
DNA: TGTGCCAGCAGCTTAAACGGCCGTGAAGCTTTCTTT

size: NA
length: 13
J: TRBJ2-6
V: TRBV29-1
D: NA
CDR3: CSVDSSGANVLTF
DNA: TGCAGCGTTGACAGCTCTGGGGCCAACGTCCTGACTTTC

size: once
length: 13
J: TRBJ2-5
V: TRBV7-9
D: TRBD2
CDR3: CASTMRGIETQYF
DNA: TGTGCCAGCACCATGCGGGGGATCGAGACCCAGTACTTC

size: NA
length: 13
J: TRBJ1-6
V: TRBV4-2
D: NA
CDR3: CASSQDLRFARGF
DNA: TGTGCCAGCAGCCAAGATCTTCGGTTTGCGAGGGGTTTT

size: NA
length: 14
J: TRBJ2-1
V: TRBV9
D: TRBD2
CDR3: CASSSRGGQNEQFF
DNA: TGTGCCAGCAGCTCCCGGGGGGGCCAGAATGAGCAGTTCTTC

size: NA
length: 11
J: TRBJ2-7
V: TRBV6-6
D: NA
CDR3: CASSYMGEQYF
DNA: TGTGCCAGCAGTTATATGGGGGAGCAGTACTTC

size: NA
length: 12
J: TRBJ1-1
V: TRBV6-5
D: NA
CDR3: CASSSRQTEAFF
DNA: TGTGCCAGCAGTTCTAGACAGACTGAAGCTTTCTTT

size: once
length: 14
J: TRBJ1-2
V: TRBV5-1
D: NA
CDR3: CASSLGTGIYGYTF
DNA: TGCGCCAGCAGCTTGGGTACAGGCATCTATGGCTACACCTTC

size: once
length: 12
J: TRBJ2-2
V: TRBV6-2/TRBV6-3
D: NA
CDR3: CASSWDVGELFF
DNA: TGTGCCAGCAGTTGGGATGTCGGGGAGCTGTTTTTT

size: NA
length: 15
J: TRBJ2-1
V: TRBV7-9
D: TRBD1
CDR3: CASSVGTVSYNEQFF
DNA: TGTGCCAGCAGCGTCGGGACAGTCTCCTACAATGAGCAGTTCTTC

size: NA
length: 16
J: TRBJ2-6
V: TRBV6-6
D: TRBD2
CDR3: CASSYGGSAGANVLTF
DNA: TGTGCCAGCAGTTACGGCGGGAGCGCTGGGGCCAACGTCCTGACTTTC

size: few
length: 10
J: TRBJ1-2
V: TRBV29-1
D: NA
CDR3: CSVDRDGYTF
DNA: TGCAGCGTTGACAGGGACGGCTACACCTTC

size: NA
length: 10
J: TRBJ2-3
V: TRBV20-1
D: NA
CDR3: CSALTDTQYF
DNA: TGCAGTGCTCTCACAGATACGCAGTATTTT

size: NA
length: 16
J: TRBJ2-1
V: TRBV14
D: TRBD2
CDR3: CASSQLGTSGSDEQFF
DNA: TGTGCCAGCAGCCAATTGGGAACTAGCGGTTCGGATGAGCAGTTCTTC

size: NA
length: 16
J: TRBJ1-6
V: TRBV5-5
D: NA
CDR3: CASSSMFGGTRSPLHF
DNA: TGTGCCAGCAGCTCAATGTTCGGGGGGACCAGGTCACCCCTCCACTTT

size: NA
length: 12
J: TRBJ2-5
V: TRBV2
D: NA
CDR3: CASMMDGETQYF
DNA: TGTGCCAGTATGATGGACGGAGAGACCCAGTACTTC

size: NA
length: 15
J: TRBJ1-1
V: TRBV6-5
D: TRBD1
CDR3: CASSPATGGIAEAFF
DNA: TGTGCCAGCAGCCCCGCGACAGGGGGCATCGCTGAAGCTTTCTTT

size: NA
length: 18
J: TRBJ1-1
V: TRBV6-2/TRBV6-3
D: NA
CDR3: CASSFGTRRGRGNTEAFF
DNA: TGTGCCAGCAGTTTCGGGACCCGCAGGGGCAGAGGGAACACTGAAGCTTTCTTT

size: once
length: 14
J: TRBJ2-2
V: TRBV5-1
D: NA
CDR3: CASSPLDLTGELFF
DNA: TGCGCCAGCAGTCCGCTTGACCTCACCGGGGAGCTGTTTTTT

size: once
length: 12
J: TRBJ1-1
V: TRBV30
D: NA
CDR3: CAWSKESPEAFF
DNA: TGTGCCTGGAGTAAGGAATCACCAGAAGCTTTCTTT

size: NA
length: 16
J: TRBJ2-1
V: TRBV6-2/TRBV6-3
D: NA
CDR3: CASSYRTGNLYNEQFF
DNA: TGTGCCAGCAGTTACCGAACCGGGAACCTCTACAATGAGCAGTTCTTC

size: NA
length: 13
J: TRBJ2-3
V: TRBV18
D: TRBD1
CDR3: CASYGQGEDTQYF
DNA: TGTGCCAGCTACGGACAGGGGGAAGATACGCAGTATTTT

size: NA
length: 15
J: TRBJ1-1
V: TRBV7-2
D: NA
CDR3: CASSLAASGQAEAFF
DNA: TGTGCCAGCAGCTTAGCCGCCTCAGGGCAGGCTGAAGCTTTCTTT

size: NA
length: 14
J: TRBJ2-2
V: TRBV7-8
D: NA
CDR3: CASSGMGDTGELFF
DNA: TGTGCCAGCAGCGGGATGGGGGACACCGGGGAGCTGTTTTTT

size: NA
length: 12
J: TRBJ2-1
V: TRBV16
D: NA
CDR3: CASSQSRGGEFF
DNA: TGTGCCAGCAGCCAATCTAGGGGAGGAGAGTTCTTC

size: NA
length: 14
J: TRBJ2-5
V: TRBV6-5
D: NA
CDR3: CASSYSGGRETQYF
DNA: TGTGCCAGCAGTTACTCGGGCGGTCGGGAGACCCAGTACTTC

size: few
length: 14
J: TRBJ1-2
V: TRBV15
D: TRBD1
CDR3: CATSRRGQTGGYTF
DNA: TGTGCCACCAGCAGACGGGGACAGACGGGTGGCTACACCTTC

size: few
length: 16
J: TRBJ1-4
V: TRBV6-2/TRBV6-3
D: NA
CDR3: CASSYSGGTGNEKLFF
DNA: TGTGCCAGCAGTTACTCCGGAGGAACAGGGAATGAAAAACTGTTTTTT

size: NA
length: 16
J: TRBJ1-1
V: TRBV4-3
D: NA
CDR3: CASSRDVGPSPTEAFF
DNA: TGCGCCAGCAGCCGAGACGTCGGGCCGTCCCCTACTGAAGCTTTCTTT

size: NA
length: 16
J: TRBJ2-4
V: TRBV19
D: NA
CDR3: CASSIRVSGTKNIQYF
DNA: TGTGCCAGTAGTATAAGGGTGTCGGGGACCAAAAACATTCAGTACTTC

size: NA
length: 18
J: TRBJ1-6
V: TRBV18
D: NA
CDR3: CASSPPARASSYNSPLHF
DNA: TGTGCCAGCTCACCCCCGGCACGGGCAAGCTCCTATAATTCACCCCTCCACTTT

size: NA
length: 15
J: TRBJ2-7
V: TRBV6-2/TRBV6-3
D: TRBD1
CDR3: CASSLQDRGPYEQYF
DNA: TGTGCCAGCAGTCTCCAGGACAGGGGGCCCTACGAGCAGTACTTC

size: NA
length: 15
J: TRBJ2-7
V: TRBV9
D: NA
CDR3: CASSVGGGSPYEQYF
DNA: TGTGCCAGCAGCGTAGGGGGCGGATCACCCTACGAGCAGTACTTC

size: NA
length: 15
J: TRBJ1-1
V: TRBV7-2
D: NA
CDR3: CASSWSVRGNTEAFF
DNA: TGTGCCAGCAGCTGGAGCGTAAGGGGGAACACTGAAGCTTTCTTT

size: NA
length: 13
J: TRBJ2-3
V: TRBV6-4
D: TRBD2
CDR3: CASSAVAGSTQYF
DNA: TGTGCCAGCAGTGCGGTAGCGGGGTCCACGCAGTATTTT

size: NA
length: 15
J: TRBJ1-1
V: TRBV4-3
D: NA
CDR3: CASSQVTGRDTEAFF
DNA: TGCGCCAGCAGCCAAGTTACAGGGAGGGACACTGAAGCTTTCTTT

size: NA
length: 16
J: TRBJ1-2
V: TRBV18
D: NA
CDR3: CASSPSLAGTYHGYTF
DNA: TGTGCCAGCTCACCATCTCTCGCAGGGACTTATCATGGCTACACCTTC

size: NA
length: 14
J: TRBJ2-1
V: TRBV10-3
D: NA
CDR3: CAISDPGTNNEQFF
DNA: TGTGCCATCAGTGATCCCGGGACAAACAATGAGCAGTTCTTC

size: NA
length: 13
J: TRBJ2-7
V: TRBV6-5
D: TRBD1
CDR3: CASKLTGSREQYF
DNA: TGTGCCAGCAAGCTGACAGGGTCCCGGGAGCAGTACTTC

size: NA
length: 15
J: TRBJ2-1
V: TRBV11-2
D: TRBD2
CDR3: CASKTASGAVNEQFF
DNA: TGTGCCAGCAAGACCGCTAGCGGGGCAGTCAATGAGCAGTTCTTC

size: NA
length: 16
J: TRBJ1-1
V: TRBV24-1
D: NA
CDR3: CATSADQGTENTEAFF
DNA: TGTGCCACCAGCGCTGACCAGGGTACGGAGAACACTGAAGCTTTCTTT

size: NA
length: 14
J: TRBJ1-4
V: TRBV13
D: NA
CDR3: CASSPTGTGEKLFF
DNA: TGTGCCAGCAGCCCCACCGGGACTGGAGAAAAACTGTTTTTT

size: NA
length: 15
J: TRBJ2-7
V: TRBV19
D: TRBD2
CDR3: CASSIAGGTFYEQYF
DNA: TGTGCCAGTAGTATTGCCGGGGGGACTTTTTACGAGCAGTACTTC

size: NA
length: 19
J: TRBJ2-5
V: TRBV3-1/TRBV3-2
D: TRBD2
CDR3: CASSPRGFSGRGHPETQYF
DNA: TGTGCCAGCAGCCCACGGGGGTTTAGCGGGAGGGGACACCCAGAGACCCAGTACTTC

size: many
length: 14
J: TRBJ2-5
V: TRBV4-1
D: TRBD2
CDR3: CASSQEGEGETQYF
DNA: TGCGCCAGCAGCCAAGAAGGGGAGGGGGAGACCCAGTACTTC

size: NA
length: 18
J: TRBJ1-4
V: TRBV11-2
D: TRBD1
CDR3: CASSIRVRGTGTNEKLFF
DNA: TGTGCCAGCAGCATCAGGGTTAGAGGGACAGGGACTAATGAAAAACTGTTTTTT

size: NA
length: 11
J: TRBJ1-1
V: TRBV13
D: NA
CDR3: CASSLGTEAFF
DNA: TGTGCCAGCAGCTTAGGTACTGAAGCTTTCTTT

size: NA
length: 12
J: TRBJ1-1
V: TRBV5-6
D: NA
CDR3: CASSRRGTEAFF
DNA: TGTGCCAGCAGCCGCCGAGGCACTGAAGCTTTCTTT

size: once
length: 14
J: TRBJ1-1
V: TRBV19
D: NA
CDR3: CASSSPRDSVIAFF
DNA: TGTGCCAGTAGTTCTCCCCGGGACTCGGTTATTGCTTTCTTT

size: once
length: 15
J: TRBJ2-7
V: TRBV3-1/TRBV3-2
D: NA
CDR3: CASSPTLKQGREQYF
DNA: TGTGCCAGCAGCCCGACCCTTAAACAGGGTAGGGAGCAGTACTTC

size: NA
length: 13
J: TRBJ1-4
V: TRBV10-3
D: NA
CDR3: CAISESHNEKLFF
DNA: TGTGCCATCAGTGAGTCGCATAATGAAAAACTGTTTTTT